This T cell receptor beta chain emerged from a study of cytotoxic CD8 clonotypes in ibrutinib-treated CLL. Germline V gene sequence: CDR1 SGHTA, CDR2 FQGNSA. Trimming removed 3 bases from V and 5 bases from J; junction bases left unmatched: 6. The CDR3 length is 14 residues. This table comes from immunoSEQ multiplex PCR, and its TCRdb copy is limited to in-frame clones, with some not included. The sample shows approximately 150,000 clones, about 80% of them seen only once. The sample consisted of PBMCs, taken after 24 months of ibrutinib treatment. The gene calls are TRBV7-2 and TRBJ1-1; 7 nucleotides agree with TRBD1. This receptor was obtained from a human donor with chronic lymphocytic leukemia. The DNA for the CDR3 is TGTGCCAGCAGCTTGGTCAGGGGGACAACTGAAGCTTTCTTT. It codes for CASSLVRGTTEAFF.